This TCR beta chain was obtained from a study of identical twins. The germline V gene has CDR1 SGHNT and CDR2 YYREEE (reference sequence). The V gene lost 5 bases and the J gene lost 0 bases, with 14 bases spanning the gap. The CDR3 consists of 16 residues. Of note for this clonotype: Its antigen is currently unknown.

All of the donors were Caucasians in good health. Study conclusions and caveats: Among beta out-of-frame sequences, excess sharing between twins appeared weaker.

From the 5' RACE reads, TCRdb called clonotypes with MiXCR, one entry per CDR3 protein. The repertoire consists of roughly 480,000 distinct CDR3 sequences, with roughly 26% occurring once and the leading ten covering over 2.5%. In addition, the sample was reused for a study of T cells expressing NK-cell markers. Per that study: It was sorted CD3+CD56-NKG2C+, CD3+CD56+NKG2C- and CD3+CD56+NKG2C+ T cells that provided the TCR beta repertoires.

Sequenced: CD4+ T cells sorted from blood. The rearrangement joins TRBV5-4 to TRBJ2-2; TRBD1 is a possible D gene (7 bases). The TCR originated in a young woman in good health. The CDR3 region has the DNA TGTGCCAGCAGGGCGCAGGGGGGCGCGAACACCGGGGAGCTGTTTTTT. Residues: CASRAQGGANTGELFF.